What follows describes a single TCR beta chain. This sample was included in a study of Ad26.COV2.S vaccination and SARS-CoV-2 variants. J gave up 2 bases and V 1 base, and 5 bases lay outside the gene matches. This CDR3 contains 16 residues. From germline, CDR1 is LGHDT and CDR2 YNNKEL (reference sequence). Sample treatment: about 20 received Ad26.COV2.S at low or high dose, single or two shots; roughly 5 received placebo; per-sample allocation not given. Sample collection was performed on day 63 after the first vaccine or placebo injection. Using immunoSEQ multiplex PCR, the repertoire was profiled, and TCRdb retains in-frame clones only, with some absent. Here the sample spans about 680,000 clones, roughly 90% being singletons.

The V gene is TRBV3-1 (or the pseudogene TRBV3-2), the J gene TRBJ2-7; 10 bases line up with TRBD1. The sample in question was peripheral blood, obtained in a trial of Ad26.COV2.S vaccine versus placebo. This TCR was sampled from a person between 18 and 65 years old who received the Ad26.COV2.S COVID-19 vaccine or a placebo. The CDR3 protein is CASSQAPGTGAYEQYF. CDR3 nucleotides: TGTGCCAGCAGCCAAGCCCCCGGGACAGGGGCCTACGAGCAGTACTTC.